This entry lists 23 T cell receptor beta chains sequenced from one sample in a study of CD8 T cells in ankylosing spondylitis. MiXCR was run by TCRdb on the 5' RACE reads, yielding one entry per CDR3 protein. Among about 39,000 distinct CDR3 sequences listed, 3.5% to 4% were seen once. Sequenced: blood, either unsorted or a sorted T cell fraction (not recorded which). The receptors were sampled from a female donor with ankylosing spondylitis or in good health (not recorded which).

This clonotype showed up many times. This chain uses TRBV9 with TRBJ2-5; the D gene is possibly TRBD1 (5 bases). Germline assignment: CDR1 SGDLS and CDR2 YYNGEE. This CDR3 is built from 14 residues. The ends were cut back, 4 bases at V and 1 base at J, with 11 bases in the middle. In DNA, the CDR3 is TGTGCCAGCAGCCCTAGGGGCAGCCAAGAGACCCAGTACTTC. This codes for CASSPRGSQETQYF. Full variable domain (remainder filled in from reference TRBV9 and TRBJ2-5): DSGVTQTPKHLITATGQRVTLRCSPRSGDLSVYWYQQSLDQGLQFLIQYYNGEERAKGNILERFSAQQFPDLHSELNLSSLELGDSALYFCASSPRGSQETQYFGPGTRLLVL.

This clonotype was observed at least ten times. The V gene is TRBV9, the J gene TRBJ2-3; 7 bases line up with TRBD1. The germline CDR1 and CDR2 sequences are SGDLS and YYNGEE. This CDR3 is built from 15 residues. V gave up 2 bases and J gave up 5 bases; unmatched junction bases: 8. The CDR3 DNA reads as TGTGCCAGCAGCGTTGATACAGGGGAGTTAGATACGCAGTATTTT. Translation gives CASSVDTGELDTQYF.

This clonotype has a count of ten or more. The J gene is TRBJ2-2, the V gene TRBV9; D call uncertain. CDR3 length equals 13 residues. V was trimmed by 4 bases and J by 6 bases, leaving 10 bases between them. The germline CDR1 and CDR2 sequences are SGDLS and YYNGEE. CDR3 in DNA: TGTGCCAGCAGCCAGTCTCCGTCCGGGGAGCTGTTTTTT. It codes for CASSQSPSGELFF. Complete variable domain (other parts from reference TRBV9 and TRBJ2-2): DSGVTQTPKHLITATGQRVTLRCSPRSGDLSVYWYQQSLDQGLQFLIQYYNGEERAKGNILERFSAQQFPDLHSELNLSSLELGDSALYFCASSQSPSGELFFGEGSRLTVL.

This clonotype was found many times. This chain links TRBV9 with TRBJ2-1; D remains unclear. The CDR3 contains 15 residues. With 7 bases removed from V and 4 bases from J, the gap between germline ends came to 18 bases. Germline CDR1 and CDR2: SGDLS and YYNGEE. The CDR3 here is CASGPRQDFYNEQFF. The CDR3 DNA sequence: TGTGCCAGCGGTCCCCGGCAAGATTTTTACAATGAGCAGTTCTTC.

This clonotype showed up many times. The chain combines TRBV9 with TRBJ2-1; D is ambiguous. The germline gives CDR1 SGDLS, CDR2 YYNGEE. Trimming stripped 0 bases from V and 2 bases from J, with 3 bases between. This CDR3 spans 13 amino acids. The CDR3 region has the DNA TGTGCCAGCAGCGTAGCCCCCTACAATGAGCAGTTCTTC. The encoded protein is CASSVAPYNEQFF.

This clonotype has a count of ten or more. The chain recombines TRBV9 with TRBJ2-1; D is possibly TRBD2 (6 bases). The V gene lost 2 bases and the J gene lost 4 bases, with 10 bases spanning the gap. The germline CDR1 and CDR2 sequences are SGDLS and YYNGEE. The CDR3 has 14 residues. The CDR3 DNA reads TGTGCCAGCAGCGTGGGGGACTCATACAATGAGCAGTTCTTC. It codes for CASSVGDSYNEQFF.

The genes are TRBV9 and TRBJ1-2; no firm D call. The CDR3 sequence is 13 residues long. Germline V CDR1 and CDR2: SGDLS, YYNGEE. Trimming stripped 0 bases from V and 5 bases from J, with 8 bases between. CDR3 in DNA: TGTGCCAGCAGCGTAGGCTGGGCTTATGGCTACACCTTC. Its translation is CASSVGWAYGYTF. Full variable domain (rest looked up from reference TRBV9 and TRBJ1-2): DSGVTQTPKHLITATGQRVTLRCSPRSGDLSVYWYQQSLDQGLQFLIQYYNGEERAKGNILERFSAQQFPDLHSELNLSSLELGDSALYFCASSVGWAYGYTFGSGTRLTVV.

The V and J genes are TRBV9 and TRBJ1-3; D remains ambiguous. Looked up from germline, CDR1 is SGDLS and CDR2 is YYNGEE. Trimming cost V 4 bases and J 0 bases, with 11 bases left between them. This CDR3 comprises 15 residues. CDR3 DNA sequence: TGTGCCAGCAGCCCCCGGGGATCCTCTGGAAACACCATATATTTT. Translation gives CASSPRGSSGNTIYF.

This clonotype was counted many times. The rearrangement joins TRBV9 to TRBJ2-1; 9 nucleotides line up with TRBD2. The germline V gene encodes CDR1 SGDLS and CDR2 YYNGEE. The CDR3 totals 14 residues. The ends lost 3 bases at V and 9 bases at J; junction bases unmatched: 7. CDR3 DNA: TGTGCCAGCAGCGGCCCTAGCGGGGTCGCTGAGCAGTTCTTC. This translates into CASSGPSGVAEQFF.

This clonotype was seen ten or more times. This rearrangement joins TRBV9 to TRBJ1-1; D uncertain. Trimming left V 10 bases short and J 0 bases short, with 10 bases between. This CDR3 has 12 residues. Germline V gene sequence: CDR1 SGDLS, CDR2 YYNGEE. The CDR3 spells CASGDMNTEAFF. CDR3 bases: TGTGCCTCCGGAGACATGAACACTGAAGCTTTCTTT.

The table lists this clonotype with many counts. V usage is TRBV9 and J usage is TRBJ1-2; the D gene is possibly TRBD1 (5 bases). Germline values: CDR1 SGDLS, CDR2 YYNGEE. V was cut by 0 bases and J by 1 base, with 10 bases left in between. This CDR3 is 15 amino acids long. CDR3 nucleotide sequence: TGTGCCAGCAGCGTAGCGGACAAGCTTAACTATGGCTACACCTTC. Translated: CASSVADKLNYGYTF.

Ten or more counts support this clonotype. The chain joins TRBV9 to TRBJ1-2, with D uncertain. V lost 3 bases and J lost 1, with 10 bases in between. The CDR3 totals 14 residues. CDR1 is SGDLS, CDR2 YYNGEE, per germline. The chain's CDR3 is CASSEHHDNYGYTF. For the CDR3, the DNA is TGTGCCAGCAGCGAACACCATGATAACTATGGCTACACCTTC.

This clonotype was observed a few times. This chain links TRBV9 with TRBJ1-1; 8 bases agree with TRBD1. The CDR3 extends over 14 amino acids. V shed 3 bases and J 1 base; nucleotides not matched to a gene: 2. Germline V gene data show CDR1 as SGDLS and CDR2 as YYNGEE. The CDR3, as DNA: TGTGCCAGCAGCGGACAGGGGCCGAACACTGAAGCTTTCTTT. Translation gives CASSGQGPNTEAFF.

This clonotype was seen many times. The chain carries TRBV9 and TRBJ1-2, with TRBD1 as a possible D gene (5 bases). The CDR3 is 15 residues long. V was trimmed by 0 bases and J by 0 bases, leaving 9 bases between them. Germline loops: CDR1 SGDLS, CDR2 YYNGEE. The CDR3 sequence is CASSVEGKPNYGYTF. For the CDR3, the DNA is TGTGCCAGCAGCGTAGAGGGGAAACCTAACTATGGCTACACCTTC.

A few counts support this clonotype. The chain carries TRBV9 and TRBJ2-3, with 9 bases fitting TRBD2. The CDR3 extends over 15 amino acids. J lost 5 bases, V lost 0 bases, and 4 bases had no gene match. CDR1 is SGDLS, CDR2 YYNGEE, per germline. The CDR3 region is CASSVAAGGQDTQYF. The CDR3 nucleotides are TGTGCCAGCAGCGTAGCAGCGGGGGGCCAAGATACGCAGTATTTT.

This clonotype was observed a single time. The chain employs TRBV9 and TRBJ2-3; 7 positions match TRBD1. The length of the CDR3 is 14 residues. Germline V gives CDR1 SGDLS, CDR2 YYNGEE. V was pared by 6 bases and J by 0 bases, with 4 bases of the junction left unmatched. CDR3 sequence (DNA): TGTGCCAGCAACCCGGACAGGAGCACAGATACGCAGTATTTT. Translated: CASNPDRSTDTQYF.

This clonotype appeared many times. The chain employs TRBV9 and TRBJ2-1; D is uncertain. The germline CDR1 and CDR2 sequences are SGDLS and YYNGEE. The V gene lost 3 bases and the J gene lost 4 bases, with 11 bases spanning the gap. The CDR3 is made up of 14 amino acids. DNA of the CDR3: TGTGCCAGCAGCGCAAACCTGCTTTACAATGAGCAGTTCTTC. This gives the protein CASSANLLYNEQFF.

This clonotype was counted between two and nine times. V usage is TRBV9 and J usage is TRBJ2-2; unclear D gene. CDR3 size: 13 residues. The V end lost 3 bases, the J end lost 10 bases, and 13 bases lay between the germline ends. Per the germline V gene, CDR1 is SGDLS and CDR2 is YYNGEE. CDR3 region: CASSGFGQLELFF. For the CDR3, the DNA is TGTGCCAGCAGCGGGTTTGGGCAACTGGAGCTGTTTTTT.

This clonotype appeared many times. The CDR3 region is CASSANEPGQGYEQYF. In nucleotides, the CDR3 is TGTGCCAGCAGCGCCAACGAACCGGGACAGGGGTACGAGCAGTACTTC. The rearrangement links TRBV9 to TRBJ2-7; 10 bases match TRBD1. CDR3 length: 16 residues. V shed 3 bases and J 4 bases; nucleotides not matched to a gene: 10. CDR1 is SGDLS, CDR2 YYNGEE, per germline.

In its sample, this clonotype was seen a few times. This chain connects TRBV9 to TRBJ2-3, with 14 nucleotides matching TRBD2. The J segment lost 6 bases and the V segment lost 4 bases, leaving 16 bases of the junction unmatched. This CDR3 spans 19 amino acids. Germline V CDR1 and CDR2: SGDLS, YYNGEE. CDR3 DNA: TGTGCCAGCAGCCCAGGGACTAGCGGGGGACTGATTCTCGGGGATACGCAGTATTTT. This encodes CASSPGTSGGLILGDTQYF.

The V call is TRBV9, the J call TRBJ2-5, with D hard to call. Germline CDR1 reads SGDLS; CDR2 reads YYNGEE. V was pared by 4 bases and J by 2 bases, with 9 bases between. CDR3 length: 13 amino acids. CDR3 sequence (DNA): TGTGCCAGCAGCTGGGATCAACAAGAGACCCAGTACTTC. Amino acid sequence: CASSWDQQETQYF.

There are many counts of this clonotype. V gene TRBV9 combines with J gene TRBJ1-4; maybe TRBD1 (5 bases). Germline V gene sequence: CDR1 SGDLS, CDR2 YYNGEE. The V end was cut by 0 bases, the J end by 7 bases, with 13 bases between. The CDR3 loop spans 15 amino acids. CDR3 DNA sequence: TGTGCCAGCAGCGTAGAAGGACACGGGAGTGAAAAACTGTTTTTT. It specifies CASSVEGHGSEKLFF.

This clonotype was seen ten or more times. The chain uses TRBV9 and TRBJ1-2; D is uncertain. V dropped 0 bases and J dropped 8 bases, with 14 bases sitting between them. This CDR3 contains 14 residues. CDR1 and CDR2 from the germline V gene are SGDLS and YYNGEE. The CDR3 spells CASSVGSEGYGYTF. The CDR3 coding sequence is TGTGCCAGCAGCGTAGGGTCAGAAGGCTACGGCTACACCTTC.